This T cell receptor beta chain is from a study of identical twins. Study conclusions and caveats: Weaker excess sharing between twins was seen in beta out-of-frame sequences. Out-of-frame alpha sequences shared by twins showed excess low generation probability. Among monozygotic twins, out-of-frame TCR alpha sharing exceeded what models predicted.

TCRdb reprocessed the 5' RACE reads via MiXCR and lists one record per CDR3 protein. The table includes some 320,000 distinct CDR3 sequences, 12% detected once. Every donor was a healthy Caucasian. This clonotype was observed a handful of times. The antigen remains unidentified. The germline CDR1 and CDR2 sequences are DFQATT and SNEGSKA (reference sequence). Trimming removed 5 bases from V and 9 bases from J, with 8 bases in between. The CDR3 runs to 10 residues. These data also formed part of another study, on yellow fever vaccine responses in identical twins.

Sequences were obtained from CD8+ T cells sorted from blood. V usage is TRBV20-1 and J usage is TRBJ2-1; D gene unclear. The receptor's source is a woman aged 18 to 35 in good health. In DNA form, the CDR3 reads TGCAGTGCTTCCGACGGTGAGCAGTTCTTC. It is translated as CSASDGEQFF.